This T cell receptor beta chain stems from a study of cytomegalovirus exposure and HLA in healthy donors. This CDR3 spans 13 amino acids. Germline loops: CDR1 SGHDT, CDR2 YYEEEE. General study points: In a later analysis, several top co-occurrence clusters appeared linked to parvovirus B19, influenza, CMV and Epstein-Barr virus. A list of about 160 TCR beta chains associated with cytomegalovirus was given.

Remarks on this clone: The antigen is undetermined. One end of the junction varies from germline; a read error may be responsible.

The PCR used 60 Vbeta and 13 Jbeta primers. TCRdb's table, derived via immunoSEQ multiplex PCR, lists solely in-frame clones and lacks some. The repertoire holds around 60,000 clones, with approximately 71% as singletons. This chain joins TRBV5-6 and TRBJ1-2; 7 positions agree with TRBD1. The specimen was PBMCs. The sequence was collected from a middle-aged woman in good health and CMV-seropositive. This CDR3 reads CASRLGQFYGYTF. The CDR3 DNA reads TGTGCCAGCAGGTTGGGACAGTTCTATGGCTACACCTTC.